Described below is a single T cell receptor (beta chain) sequence and its context. Its antigen is not identified. Trimming pared 2 bases from V and 1 base from J, leaving 5 bases between. The CDR3 totals 13 residues. Germline CDR1 is SGHAT and CDR2 is FQNNGV. These data originate in a study of cytomegalovirus exposure and HLA in healthy donors. The study, taken as a whole, reports: Several V segments, TRBV6-2 and TRBV6-3 among them, could not be told apart and were dropped. There were some public TCRs occurring in many donors, but most TCR sequences were rare. Another analysis was done later, and it associated 16,951 TCR beta sequences with HLA alleles at 0.05 false discovery rate. The study labeled 150 to 200 TCR beta chains cytomegalovirus-associated.

With 60 Vbeta and 13 Jbeta primers, the PCR was carried out. Only in-frame clones appear in the TCRdb table, and some are missing; sequencing was by immunoSEQ multiplex PCR. The data show about 160,000 clones, around four fifths seen once. The gene calls are TRBV11-2 and TRBJ1-1, with D perhaps matching TRBD1 (5 bases). This receptor was identified in a woman under 40 in good health and CMV-seronegative. Input material: PBMCs. This chain's CDR3 is CASSLTGNTEAFF. CDR3 DNA sequence: TGTGCCAGCAGCTTAACAGGGAACACTGAAGCTTTCTTT.